These T cell receptor beta chains were read from a single sample in a study of a mutant IDH1 vaccine in newly diagnosed glioma. Their antigens are not known. Clones were read by immunoSEQ multiplex PCR, and TCRdb kept only the in-frame ones, dropping some. The sample has 75,000 to 80,000 clones; 85% are singletons. The starting material was PBMCs, obtained from a glioma patient whose treatment included an IDH1 peptide vaccine. These receptors were collected from a woman in her forties or fifties with glioma. Each CDR3 is given with its conserved first and last residue. The order of the fields is J gene, D gene, clone size, CDR3 length, V gene, CDR3 protein, CDR3 DNA. The D gene is left open where the match is weak. Where a row states a size, it is once, few, many or the class of an expanded clone; other rows omit it.

TRBJ1-4 - - 12 TRBV30 CASSYANEKLFF TGTGCCTCCTCGTATGCTAATGAAAAACTGTTTTTT
TRBJ2-3 - - 11 TRBV30 CAWTVSYTQYF TGTGCCTGGACAGTATCGTATACGCAGTATTTT
TRBJ1-2 - - 14 TRBV19 CASSIGEGNYGYTF TGTGCCAGTAGTATAGGTGAAGGGAACTATGGCTACACCTTC
TRBJ1-2 - - 13 TRBV25-1 CASSEGRERGYTF TGTGCCAGCAGTGAAGGCAGGGAGCGTGGCTACACCTTC
TRBJ2-7 - - 13 TRBV6-5 CASRGSRSYEQYF TGTGCCAGCAGAGGGAGCCGTTCCTACGAGCAGTACTTC
TRBJ2-5 - - 16 TRBV19 CASSSRTGLGRETQYF TGTGCCAGTAGTTCCCGGACAGGCCTCGGGAGAGAGACCCAGTACTTC
TRBJ1-2 TRBD1 - 15 TRBV9 CASSPRTGGAYGYTF TGTGCCAGCAGCCCTCGGACAGGGGGCGCCTATGGCTACACCTTC
TRBJ1-2 - - 13 TRBV28 CASSYRVLIGYTF TGTGCCAGCAGTTATAGGGTTTTAATTGGCTACACCTTC
TRBJ2-7 TRBD2 once 15 TRBV6-5 CASRRMTSGFYEQYF TGTGCCAGCAGGCGCATGACTAGCGGCTTCTACGAGCAGTACTTC
TRBJ2-7 - - 13 TRBV6-5 CASRRRQVPEQYF TGTGCCAGCAGGAGGAGACAGGTTCCCGAGCAGTACTTC
TRBJ2-1 - - 14 TRBV18 CASSPPPGYNEQFF TGTGCCAGCTCCCCTCCCCCGGGGTACAATGAGCAGTTCTTC
TRBJ1-2 - - 15 TRBV19 CASTFLPGQFYGYTF TGTGCCAGTACCTTCCTGCCAGGACAGTTCTATGGCTACACCTTC
TRBJ2-1 TRBD2 - 16 TRBV27 CASSPSSGETYNEQFF TGTGCCAGCAGTCCCTCGAGCGGGGAAACCTACAATGAGCAGTTCTTC
TRBJ1-5 TRBD1 - 17 TRBV28 CASSFSRRTGDHQPQHF TGTGCCAGCAGTTTTTCCAGGCGGACAGGGGACCATCAGCCCCAGCATTTT
TRBJ2-7 TRBD1 - 12 TRBV10-2 CASRDRAYEQYF TGCGCCAGCCGGGACAGGGCCTACGAGCAGTACTTC
TRBJ2-6 - - 15 TRBV5-1 CASSLRWTGANVLTF TGCGCCAGCAGCTTGCGTTGGACCGGGGCCAACGTCCTGACTTTC
TRBJ1-1 TRBD1 - 14 TRBV10-2 CASSGQGARTEAFF TGCGCCAGCAGTGGACAGGGGGCAAGGACTGAAGCTTTCTTT
TRBJ2-4 TRBD1 - 16 TRBV4-2 CASSQDLSTGGNIQYF TGTGCCAGCAGCCAAGATCTTTCTACAGGGGGAAACATTCAGTACTTC
TRBJ2-1 TRBD2 - 15 TRBV7-3 CASSARTSGINEQFF TGTGCCAGCAGCGCAAGGACTAGCGGGATCAATGAGCAGTTCTTC
TRBJ2-2 TRBD2 - 22 TRBV7-6 CASSLALKGTSGRAKNTGELFF TGTGCCAGCAGCTTAGCCTTGAAGGGGACTAGCGGGAGGGCCAAGAACACCGGGGAGCTGTTTTTT
TRBJ1-1 TRBD1 once 15 TRBV6-6 CASSSTGSWSTEAFF TGTGCCAGCAGTTCGACAGGGAGTTGGAGCACTGAAGCTTTCTTT
TRBJ1-5 - - 13 TRBV11-2 CASSPQNNQPQHF TGTGCCAGCAGCCCTCAAAATAATCAGCCCCAGCATTTT
TRBJ1-6 TRBD1 - 15 TRBV6-1 CASSESQGSGSPLHF TGTGCCAGCAGTGAATCACAGGGGAGCGGTTCACCCCTCCACTTT
TRBJ2-1 - - 16 TRBV5-1 CASSSEYDSSYNEQFF TGCGCCAGCAGCTCGGAGTACGATAGCTCCTACAATGAGCAGTTCTTC